This is a list of T cell receptor beta chains from one sample in a study of T cell changes during pregnancy in multiple sclerosis. The protocol was immunoSEQ multiplex PCR, while the TCRdb copy is restricted to in-frame clones and leaves out a portion. The sample lists fewer than 75,000 clones, roughly 90% occurring once. Here the sequenced sample was peripheral blood, taken in the second trimester of pregnancy. These receptors were obtained from a female donor with multiple sclerosis, enrolled in a pregnancy study. Each CDR3 is given with its conserved first and last residue. A D gene is named only where the DNA matches it firmly. Part of the rows lack a size; the others show once, few, many or a class for expanded clones.

>TRBV7-9|TRBJ2-7|.|once
CASSLAQGSDYEQYF
TGTGCCAGCAGCTTAGCGCAGGGGTCGGACTACGAGCAGTACTTC
>TRBV9|TRBJ2-7|.|.
CASSVAPNSYEQYF
TGTGCCAGCAGCGTAGCCCCTAATAGCTACGAGCAGTACTTC
>TRBV27|TRBJ2-7|TRBD1|.
CASSVGTGPTYEQYF
TGTGCCAGCAGTGTAGGGACAGGGCCAACCTACGAGCAGTACTTC
>TRBV18|TRBJ1-1|.|.
CASSLSRRGGATEAFF
TGTGCCAGCTCACTCAGCCGCCGGGGGGGGGCTACTGAAGCTTTCTTT
>TRBV7-9|TRBJ2-2|.|.
CASSSGKRGSNTGELFF
TGTGCCAGCAGCTCCGGTAAACGGGGGTCGAACACCGGGGAGCTGTTTTTT
>TRBV5-1|TRBJ1-2|.|.
CASSLEASGHIGYTF
TGCGCCAGCAGCTTGGAGGCCTCGGGACACATTGGCTACACCTTC
>TRBV4-3|TRBJ2-5|TRBD1|.
CASSPSQGAGETQYF
TGCGCCAGCAGCCCATCACAGGGGGCGGGAGAGACCCAGTACTTC
>TRBV10-3|TRBJ2-2|TRBD1|.
CAISEGQGSIYTGELFF
TGTGCCATCAGTGAGGGACAGGGTAGTATCTACACCGGGGAGCTGTTTTTT
>TRBV9|TRBJ1-2|TRBD1|.
CASSVAQGATYGYTF
TGTGCCAGCAGCGTAGCTCAGGGGGCTACCTATGGCTACACCTTC
>TRBV2|TRBJ1-3|TRBD1|.
CASRHGQGKASGNTIYF
TGTGCCAGCAGGCACGGACAGGGAAAGGCGTCTGGAAACACCATATATTTT
>TRBV4-3|TRBJ1-1|.|.
CASSHHGVTALTEAFF
TGCGCCAGCAGCCACCATGGAGTCACCGCCCTCACTGAAGCTTTCTTT
>TRBV10-3|TRBJ2-7|TRBD2|once
CAISDSGGRAYEQYF
TGTGCCATCAGTGATAGCGGGGGGCGGGCCTACGAGCAGTACTTC
>TRBV2|TRBJ2-1|TRBD2|.
CASSGLAGGSNEQFF
TGTGCCAGCAGTGGACTAGCGGGGGGTAGTAATGAGCAGTTCTTC
>TRBV14|TRBJ2-1|TRBD2|.
CASSQEGTSFEQFF
TGTGCCAGCAGCCAAGAAGGGACTAGCTTTGAGCAGTTCTTC
>TRBV27|TRBJ1-2|TRBD1|.
CASTRTGEANYGYTF
TGTGCCAGCACCCGTACAGGGGAAGCTAACTATGGCTACACCTTC
>TRBV5-6|TRBJ2-7|.|.
CASWEERQVGPEQYF
TGTGCCAGCTGGGAAGAACGACAGGTAGGACCGGAGCAGTACTTC
>TRBV2|TRBJ1-1|TRBD1|.
CASSLQGSMNTEAFF
TGTGCCAGCAGTTTACAGGGGTCCATGAACACTGAAGCTTTCTTT